The sequence of this T cell receptor beta chain was determined in a study of CD8+ T cells in alopecia areata. Study outcomes and limitations: Scalp clonality and expanded CD8+ clones among the top 100 were significantly decreased by tofacitinib. More clonal than normal scalp was lesional scalp, particularly alopecia totalis/universalis.

cDNA serving as the sequencing template came from extracted, reverse transcribed RNA. Sequencing was performed with immunoSEQ multiplex PCR; in TCRdb, only in-frame clones are kept and a portion is missing. The sample lists 200,000 to 250,000 clones, 50% to 70% seen once, with roughly 1.5% in the top ten. Treatment in this sample: oral pan-JAK inhibitor, 5-10 mg twice daily. This clone was detected only a few times. Its cognate antigen is unknown. CDR3 length: 17 amino acids. Trimming removed 0 bases from V and 0 bases from J, with 17 bases in between. Looked up from germline, CDR1 is SQVTM and CDR2 is ANQGSEA.

The chain is built from TRBV29-1 and TRBJ1-1; possible D gene TRBD1, 5 bases. The specimen was CD4+ T cells sorted from blood, collected at week 4, from a patient treated with tofacitinib. The TCR comes from a human donor with alopecia areata. CDR3 DNA sequence: TGCAGCGTTGAAGATCGGGGACGGATAGTTCTGAACACTGAAGCTTTCTTT. Translating gives CSVEDRGRIVLNTEAFF.